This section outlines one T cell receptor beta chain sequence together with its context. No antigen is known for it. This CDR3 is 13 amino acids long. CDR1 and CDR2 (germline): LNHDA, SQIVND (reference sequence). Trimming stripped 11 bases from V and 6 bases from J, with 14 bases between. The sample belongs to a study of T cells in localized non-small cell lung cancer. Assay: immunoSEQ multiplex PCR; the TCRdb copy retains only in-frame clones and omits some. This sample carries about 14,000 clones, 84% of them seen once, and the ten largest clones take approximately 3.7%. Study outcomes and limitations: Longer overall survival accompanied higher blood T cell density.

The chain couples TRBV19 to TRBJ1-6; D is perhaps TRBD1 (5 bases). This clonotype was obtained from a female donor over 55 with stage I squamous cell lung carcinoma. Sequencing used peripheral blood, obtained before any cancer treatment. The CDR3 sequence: CAAQGSLNSPLHF. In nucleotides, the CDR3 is TGTGCCGCTCAGGGCAGCCTTAATTCACCCCTCCACTTT.